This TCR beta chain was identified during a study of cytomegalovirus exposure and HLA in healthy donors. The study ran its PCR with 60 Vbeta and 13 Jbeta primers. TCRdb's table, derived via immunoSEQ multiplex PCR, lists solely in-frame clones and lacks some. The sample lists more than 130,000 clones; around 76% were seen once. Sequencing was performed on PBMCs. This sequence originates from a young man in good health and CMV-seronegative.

DNA for the CDR3: TGTGCCAGCAGCTTGCTCGGGGATGGCTACGAGCAGTACTTC. Its protein product is CASSLLGDGYEQYF. The V and J genes are TRBV7-6 and TRBJ2-7; tentative D call: TRBD2 (5 bases). Deletions cut 3 bases from V and 3 bases from J, with 12 bases between. Germline values: CDR1 SGHVS, CDR2 FNYEAQ. The CDR3 loop spans 14 amino acids.